The rows below give T cell receptor beta chains drawn from one sample of a study of early T cells in non-severe SARS-CoV-2 infection. A single record per CDR3 protein comes from TCRdb applying MiXCR to the 5' RACE reads. The sample includes about 33,000 distinct CDR3 sequences, around 6% of them seen just once. The sequenced sample consisted of whole blood. Every receptor here comes from an adult who was a healthcare worker with PCR-confirmed SARS-CoV-2 infection or an uninfected control (not recorded which). Each CDR3 is given with its conserved first and last residue. D genes are given only for firm matches. Clone sizes are given selectively: once, few, many, or a class where the clone is expanded.

clone_size: many; d_call: .; j_call: TRBJ2-3; v_call: TRBV30; cdr3_nt: TGTGCCTGGAGTTCTCCAACAGATACGCAGTATTTT; cdr3_aa: CAWSSPTDTQYF
clone_size: few; d_call: .; j_call: TRBJ2-5; v_call: TRBV20-1; cdr3_nt: TGCAGTGCTAGAATGGACTTCCAAGAGACCCAGTACTTC; cdr3_aa: CSARMDFQETQYF
clone_size: .; d_call: TRBD1; j_call: TRBJ2-1; v_call: TRBV14; cdr3_nt: TGTGCCAGCAGCCAGGGACAGGGCAGAGGGGGGCAGTTCTTC; cdr3_aa: CASSQGQGRGGQFF
clone_size: many; d_call: TRBD1; j_call: TRBJ1-2; v_call: TRBV7-2; cdr3_nt: TGTGCCAGCAGCCCTGGGACAGGGGGCGTCGGCTACACCTTC; cdr3_aa: CASSPGTGGVGYTF
clone_size: many; d_call: .; j_call: TRBJ1-5; v_call: TRBV6-1; cdr3_nt: TGTGCCAGCAGTGAAGGTAGCAATCAGCCCCAGCATTTT; cdr3_aa: CASSEGSNQPQHF
clone_size: many; d_call: .; j_call: TRBJ1-5; v_call: TRBV10-3; cdr3_nt: TGTGCCATCAGTGAGTCGGGCAAGGGAATTCAGCCCCAGCATTTT; cdr3_aa: CAISESGKGIQPQHF
clone_size: many; d_call: .; j_call: TRBJ1-5; v_call: TRBV6-6; cdr3_nt: TGTGCCAGCAGTCCCCTTAAGCAGCCCCAGCATTTT; cdr3_aa: CASSPLKQPQHF
clone_size: many; d_call: .; j_call: TRBJ2-5; v_call: TRBV20-1; cdr3_nt: TGCAGTGCCCGCCCTTCCGTGGCGGTTTACCAAGAGACCCAGTACTTC; cdr3_aa: CSARPSVAVYQETQYF
clone_size: many; d_call: TRBD1; j_call: TRBJ2-7; v_call: TRBV20-1; cdr3_nt: TGCAGTGCTATTGCCCGGGACAGGGTCTACGAGCAGTACTTC; cdr3_aa: CSAIARDRVYEQYF
clone_size: few; d_call: .; j_call: TRBJ2-5; v_call: TRBV27; cdr3_nt: TGTGCCAGCAGTTTATCCGAACCGGCCTTGGCGGAGACCCAGTACTTC; cdr3_aa: CASSLSEPALAETQYF
clone_size: few; d_call: TRBD1; j_call: TRBJ1-4; v_call: TRBV7-9; cdr3_nt: TGTGCCAGCAGCCCCGACAGGGAAGATGAAAAACTGTTTTTT; cdr3_aa: CASSPDREDEKLFF
clone_size: many; d_call: .; j_call: TRBJ1-1; v_call: TRBV13; cdr3_nt: TGTGCCAGCAGCTTAGAGGGCAACACTGAAGCTTTCTTT; cdr3_aa: CASSLEGNTEAFF
clone_size: many; d_call: .; j_call: TRBJ2-2; v_call: TRBV11-2; cdr3_nt: TGTGCCAGCAGCTTAGGGAGAGGCACCGGGGAGCTGTTTTTT; cdr3_aa: CASSLGRGTGELFF
clone_size: .; d_call: .; j_call: TRBJ1-4; v_call: TRBV21-1; cdr3_nt: TGTGCCAGCAGCGACCGGGACAGGGCTAATGAAAAACTGTTTTTT; cdr3_aa: CASSDRDRANEKLFF
clone_size: few; d_call: .; j_call: TRBJ1-6; v_call: TRBV20-1; cdr3_nt: TGCAGTGCCACCACAGGGCCGTGGAATTCACCCCTCCACTTT; cdr3_aa: CSATTGPWNSPLHF
clone_size: many; d_call: TRBD1; j_call: TRBJ2-7; v_call: TRBV6-5; cdr3_nt: TGTGCCAGCAGCCAGGGGGCCGAGCAGTACTTC; cdr3_aa: CASSQGAEQYF
clone_size: many; d_call: TRBD2; j_call: TRBJ2-1; v_call: TRBV6-1; cdr3_nt: TGTGCCAGCAGTGAGTCAACTAGCGGGGGAAATGAGCAGTTCTTC; cdr3_aa: CASSESTSGGNEQFF
clone_size: .; d_call: .; j_call: TRBJ2-1; v_call: TRBV7-3; cdr3_nt: TGTGCCAGCAGGTTAGGACGGAGCTCCTACAATGAGCAGTTCTTC; cdr3_aa: CASRLGRSSYNEQFF
clone_size: many; d_call: .; j_call: TRBJ1-2; v_call: TRBV10-3; cdr3_nt: TGTGCCATCAGTGAGCTGGGGTCGAATGGCTACACCTTC; cdr3_aa: CAISELGSNGYTF
clone_size: many; d_call: TRBD1; j_call: TRBJ1-1; v_call: TRBV12-3/TRBV12-4; cdr3_nt: TGTGCCAGCAGTCGAACAGGGGAGAACACTGAAGCTTTCTTT; cdr3_aa: CASSRTGENTEAFF
clone_size: many; d_call: .; j_call: TRBJ1-3; v_call: TRBV20-1; cdr3_nt: TGCAGTGCTAGACCGGAGATCTCTGGAAACACCATATATTTT; cdr3_aa: CSARPEISGNTIYF
clone_size: many; d_call: .; j_call: TRBJ1-1; v_call: TRBV20-1; cdr3_nt: TGCAGTGCTAAAGAATCCGGGACCAAGGGCAACACTGAAGCTTTCTTT; cdr3_aa: CSAKESGTKGNTEAFF
clone_size: many; d_call: TRBD1; j_call: TRBJ1-2; v_call: TRBV20-1; cdr3_nt: TGCAGTGCCATCGGACAGGGTCTCTATGGCTACACCTTC; cdr3_aa: CSAIGQGLYGYTF
clone_size: .; d_call: .; j_call: TRBJ2-2; v_call: TRBV9; cdr3_nt: TGTGCCAGCAGTGAGATGCGCACCGGGGAGCTGTTTTTT; cdr3_aa: CASSEMRTGELFF
clone_size: few; d_call: .; j_call: TRBJ2-2; v_call: TRBV29-1; cdr3_nt: TGCAGCGTTGCAGATTGGGGCACCGGGGAGCTGTTTTTT; cdr3_aa: CSVADWGTGELFF
clone_size: many; d_call: TRBD1; j_call: TRBJ2-7; v_call: TRBV5-4; cdr3_nt: TGTGCCAGCAGCATACGCCGGGACAGCCCCTACGAGCAGTACTTC; cdr3_aa: CASSIRRDSPYEQYF
clone_size: .; d_call: TRBD1; j_call: TRBJ2-7; v_call: TRBV5-4; cdr3_nt: TGTGCCAGCAGCTTGTCAGTTGGGACAGGGGGCGCCGAGCAGTACTTC; cdr3_aa: CASSLSVGTGGAEQYF
clone_size: many; d_call: .; j_call: TRBJ2-7; v_call: TRBV2; cdr3_nt: TGTGCCAGCAGTGAAAACCAGGGGTTATACTACGAGCAGTACTTC; cdr3_aa: CASSENQGLYYEQYF
clone_size: many; d_call: .; j_call: TRBJ2-3; v_call: TRBV29-1; cdr3_nt: TGCAGCGTTGAAGGGGGGGCCGGAGATACGCAGTATTTT; cdr3_aa: CSVEGGAGDTQYF
clone_size: many; d_call: TRBD1; j_call: TRBJ1-4; v_call: TRBV3-1; cdr3_nt: TGTGCCAGCAGCCAGCTACGGACAGGCAAGAAACTGTTTTTT; cdr3_aa: CASSQLRTGKKLFF
clone_size: .; d_call: TRBD1; j_call: TRBJ2-1; v_call: TRBV20-1; cdr3_nt: TGCAGTGCTCAGGGGGAGAGCTCCTACAATGAGCAGTTCTTC; cdr3_aa: CSAQGESSYNEQFF
clone_size: many; d_call: .; j_call: TRBJ1-2; v_call: TRBV16; cdr3_nt: TGTGCCAGCAGCCAAGCAGGGAGGACTAACTATGGCTACACCTTC; cdr3_aa: CASSQAGRTNYGYTF
clone_size: .; d_call: .; j_call: TRBJ2-3; v_call: TRBV12-3/TRBV12-4; cdr3_nt: TGTGCCAGCAGCCCCTGGGGAGGCTTCGCAGATACGCAGTATTTT; cdr3_aa: CASSPWGGFADTQYF
clone_size: .; d_call: .; j_call: TRBJ2-7; v_call: TRBV7-2; cdr3_nt: TGTGCCAGCAGCTTAGAGCGTCGGGCCTACGAGCAGTACTTC; cdr3_aa: CASSLERRAYEQYF
clone_size: many; d_call: .; j_call: TRBJ1-2; v_call: TRBV11-2; cdr3_nt: TGTGCCAGCAGCTTAGATCGGGGAAACTATGGCTACACCTTC; cdr3_aa: CASSLDRGNYGYTF
clone_size: many; d_call: .; j_call: TRBJ2-1; v_call: TRBV11-3; cdr3_nt: TGTGCCAGCAGCTTCGATGACAATGAGCAGTTCTTC; cdr3_aa: CASSFDDNEQFF
clone_size: .; d_call: .; j_call: TRBJ2-7; v_call: TRBV5-1; cdr3_nt: TGCGCCAGCAGCTTGAGAGGGGGTGACTACGAGCAGTACTTC; cdr3_aa: CASSLRGGDYEQYF
clone_size: many; d_call: .; j_call: TRBJ2-3; v_call: TRBV12-3/TRBV12-4; cdr3_nt: TGTGCCAGCAGTCTCCGACAGGCAGATACGCAGTATTTT; cdr3_aa: CASSLRQADTQYF
clone_size: many; d_call: .; j_call: TRBJ2-7; v_call: TRBV5-1; cdr3_nt: TGCGCCAGCAGCTTGAACGCTGGCTCCCAGCGGGAGCAGTACTTC; cdr3_aa: CASSLNAGSQREQYF
clone_size: many; d_call: TRBD2; j_call: TRBJ2-3; v_call: TRBV12-3/TRBV12-4; cdr3_nt: TGTGCCAGCAGTTTAGGGACTAGTCCTGGCACAGATACGCAGTATTTT; cdr3_aa: CASSLGTSPGTDTQYF
clone_size: many; d_call: TRBD1; j_call: TRBJ1-2; v_call: TRBV11-2; cdr3_nt: TGTGCCAGCAGCCCGAGACAGGGGTTCGGCTACACCTTC; cdr3_aa: CASSPRQGFGYTF
clone_size: many; d_call: TRBD2; j_call: TRBJ2-2; v_call: TRBV7-2; cdr3_nt: TGTGCCAGCAGCTTACAGGTAGCGGGCACCGGGGAGCTGTTTTTT; cdr3_aa: CASSLQVAGTGELFF